The sample holds a few counts of the clone carrying this TCR beta chain. This entry belongs to a study of cytomegalovirus exposure and HLA in healthy donors. The PCR made use of 60 Vbeta and 13 Jbeta primers. The data were produced by immunoSEQ multiplex PCR, yet TCRdb's version contains in-frame clones alone and is incomplete. Of around 150,000 clones listed, around 57% are singletons. The TCR originated in a male donor in good health and CMV-seronegative. Material for sequencing was PBMCs.

The CDR3 loop is CASSLAGSGLGTEAFF. CDR3 bases: TGTGCCAGCTCACTGGCAGGGTCTGGGTTGGGTACTGAAGCTTTCTTT. The chain recombines TRBV18 with TRBJ1-1, with D perhaps matching TRBD1 (5 bases). Trimming took off 4 bases at V and 5 bases at J, with 20 bases between the two ends. Germline CDR1 is KGHSH and CDR2 is LQKENI. CDR3 length: 16 residues.